The 22 T cell receptor beta chains below come from one sample, sequenced in a study of PD-1 blockade in classical Hodgkin lymphoma. Stated time point: cycle 4 day 1 (C4D1), after five to seven weeks of nivolumab. All patients relapsed after autologous stem cell transplantation, and brentuximab vedotin exposure varied. TCRdb's copy holds only in-frame clones and misses some; the assay was immunoSEQ multiplex PCR. The sample holds tens of thousands of clones, over 70% seen once. The material was peripheral blood mononuclear cells (PBMCs), obtained before the fourth cycle of nivolumab. These TCRs come from a human donor with classical Hodgkin lymphoma.

The chain joins TRBV18 to TRBJ2-1; TRBD1 aligns across 8 bases. The CDR3 has 13 residues. Germline V gives CDR1 KGHSH, CDR2 LQKENI. The V gene end was trimmed by 3 bases and the J gene end by 6 bases; junction bases not matched to a gene: 1. The CDR3 DNA follows: TGTGCCAGCTCACCTGACAGGGGCAATGAGCAGTTCTTC. It translates to CASSPDRGNEQFF. Combining the CDR3 with reference TRBV18 and TRBJ2-1 gives the whole variable domain NAGVMQNPRHLVRRRGQEARLRCSPMKGHSHVYWYRQLPEEGLKFMVYLQKENIIDESGMPKERFSAEFPKEGPSILRIQQVVRGDSAAYFCASSPDRGNEQFFGPGTRLTVL.

This clone was detected a few times. The rearrangement joins TRBV4-1 to TRBJ1-3, with no clear D. CDR3 length: 12 residues. With 1 base removed from V and 4 bases from J, the gap between germline ends came to 2 bases. The germline V gene has CDR1 MGHRA and CDR2 YSYEKL. The CDR3 DNA follows: TGCGCCAGCAGCCAAGTCGGAAACACCATATATTTT. Its translation: CASSQVGNTIYF.

The chain recombines TRBV2 with TRBJ2-7; TRBD1 matches 8 bases. Germline CDR1 and CDR2: SNHLY and FYNNEI. V dropped 3 bases and J dropped 3; count of bases not matched to a gene: 7. The CDR3 has 15 amino acids. In DNA, the CDR3 is TGTGCCAGCAGTGAGCTGGGCAGGGGGCACTACGAGCAGTACTTC. Translation gives CASSELGRGHYEQYF.

The CDR3 reads CASSQSNLWVPAGTDTQYF. In DNA, the CDR3 is TGCGCCAGCAGCCAATCTAATCTTTGGGTGCCCGCCGGCACAGATACGCAGTATTTT. The rearrangement joins TRBV4-3 to TRBJ2-3, with D hard to call. The CDR3 runs 19 residues. Trimming left V 2 bases short and J 1 base short, with 22 bases between. Germline V CDR1 and CDR2: LGHNA, YSLEER.

V and J are TRBV18 and TRBJ1-4; no clear D. With 4 bases removed from V and 6 bases from J, the gap between germline ends came to 6 bases. CDR3 length: 12 amino acids. Germline CDR1 and CDR2: KGHSH and LQKENI. The CDR3 is CASSLADEKLFF. Here the CDR3 DNA reads TGTGCCAGCTCACTAGCTGATGAAAAACTGTTTTTT. Together with reference TRBV18 and TRBJ1-4, the CDR3 gives the full variable domain: NAGVMQNPRHLVRRRGQEARLRCSPMKGHSHVYWYRQLPEEGLKFMVYLQKENIIDESGMPKERFSAEFPKEGPSILRIQQVVRGDSAAYFCASSLADEKLFFGSGTQLSVL.

This sequence joins TRBV4-3 and TRBJ1-1, with 8 bases matching TRBD1. CDR1 and CDR2 from the germline V gene are LGHNA and YSLEER. This CDR3 comprises 16 residues. The V and J ends lost 4 bases and 0 bases, in that order; junction bases with no gene match: 7. The DNA for the CDR3 is TGCGCCAGCAGCCCAACGACAGGGGCGTTGAACACTGAAGCTTTCTTT. Translating it yields CASSPTTGALNTEAFF.

A note on this clone: Other DNA variants within this sample encode the same CDR3. This sequence joins TRBV2 and TRBJ2-2; the D gene is possibly TRBD2 (6 bases). Germline V gives CDR1 SNHLY, CDR2 FYNNEI. CDR3 size: 13 residues. Trimming stripped 4 bases from V and 7 bases from J, with 10 bases between. The CDR3 loop reads CASSGRGGGELFF. The DNA of the CDR3 is TGTGCCAGCAGTGGGAGGGGAGGCGGGGAGCTGTTTTTT. The complete variable domain, with remaining parts taken from reference TRBV2 and TRBJ2-2, reads EPEVTQTPSHQVTQMGQEVILRCVPISNHLYFYWYRQILGQKVEFLVSFYNNEISEKSEIFDDQFSVERPDGSNFTLKIRSTKLEDSAMYFCASSGRGGGELFFGEGSRLTVL.

The chain has TRBV6-1 and TRBJ2-5; D is unresolved. V gave up 1 base and J gave up 6 bases, with 6 bases separating them. The germline CDR1 and CDR2 sequences are MNHNS and SASEGT. The CDR3 spans 12 residues. The CDR3 spells CASSEGEKTQYF. In nucleotides, the CDR3 is TGTGCCAGCAGTGAAGGCGAAAAGACCCAGTACTTC.

The chain couples TRBV14 to TRBJ2-5; tentative D call: TRBD1 (6 bases). The V gene's germline CDR1 is SGHDN and CDR2 FVKESK. CDR3 length equals 13 residues. The V and J ends lost 4 bases and 0 bases respectively, with 6 bases between them. The CDR3 loop reads CASSRDNQETQYF. As DNA, the CDR3 is TGTGCCAGCAGCCGGGACAACCAAGAGACCCAGTACTTC.

In DNA form, the CDR3 reads TGTGCCAGCAGCCCCGGTACCAGGGGGCAGGGCACTGAAGCTTTCTTT. Protein product: CASSPGTRGQGTEAFF. The gene calls are TRBV5-4 and TRBJ1-1; 8 bases are shared with TRBD1. CDR3 size: 16 residues. Trimming took 4 bases from V and 4 from J; bases not matched to a gene: 12. The germline V gene encodes CDR1 SGHNT and CDR2 YYREEE (reference sequence).

This clone was recorded once. The chain combines TRBV6-6 with TRBJ1-3; D gene ambiguous. Germline V gene sequence: CDR1 MNHNY, CDR2 SVGAGI (reference sequence). V lost 6 bases to trimming and J lost 3 bases, with 12 bases between them. This CDR3 is built from 14 residues. CDR3 region: CASSYTKGGNTIYF. Here the CDR3 DNA reads TGTGCCAGCAGCTACACAAAGGGTGGAAACACCATATATTTT.

The V and J genes are TRBV7-6 and TRBJ1-1, with D perhaps TRBD1 (5 bases). The CDR3 totals 14 residues. The germline V gene has CDR1 SGHVS and CDR2 FNYEAQ. Trimming took 1 base from V and 6 from J, leaving 12 bases between them. In nucleotides, the CDR3 is TGTGCCAGCAGCTTAGAGCCAGGGCGACCTGAAGCTTTCTTT. This translates into CASSLEPGRPEAFF.

This clone was seen only once. The chain uses TRBV25-1 and TRBJ2-1; D gene uncertain. Germline CDR1 MGHDK, CDR2 SYGVNS. V gave up 1 base and J gave up 0 bases, with 7 bases separating them. This CDR3 contains 15 residues. CDR3 sequence reads: CASSEWKSSYNEQFF. Written as DNA, the CDR3 is TGTGCCAGCAGTGAATGGAAGAGCTCCTACAATGAGCAGTTCTTC.

The chain links TRBV5-8 to TRBJ2-3; D gene ambiguous. The germline V and J ends were trimmed by 4 bases and 0 bases, with 9 bases remaining between them. Germline V gene data show CDR1 as SGHTS and CDR2 as YDEGEE. CDR3 length: 14 amino acids. The CDR3 DNA is TGTGCCAGCAGCCCGATAACTAGCACAGATACGCAGTATTTT. Its translation is CASSPITSTDTQYF.

The genes are TRBV7-9 and TRBJ2-7, with TRBD1 matching 7 bases. Losses at the gene ends were 1 base for V and 4 bases for J; bases not matched to a gene: 4. The CDR3 runs to 14 residues. Germline CDR1 is SEHNR and CDR2 is FQNEAQ (reference sequence). The CDR3 DNA is TGTGCCAGCAGCTTAGTCGCCAGGGGGTACGAGCAGTACTTC. Translating it yields CASSLVARGYEQYF.

The rearrangement joins TRBV11-1 to TRBJ1-6; D ambiguous. Trimming took off 1 base at V and 10 bases at J, with 17 bases between the two ends. Germline lookup yields CDR1 SGHAT and CDR2 FQDESV (reference sequence). The CDR3 is 16 amino acids. CDR3 in DNA: TGTGCCAGCAGCTTAGTGGCGACCCCCCGTAGGTCACCCCTCCACTTT. Translating gives CASSLVATPRRSPLHF.

The V and J genes are TRBV20-1 and TRBJ1-4; TRBD1 is a possible D gene (6 bases). The CDR3 contains 11 residues. Trimming removed 2 bases from V and 11 bases from J, with 9 bases in between. The germline V gene encodes CDR1 DFQATT and CDR2 SNEGSKA (reference sequence). CDR3 sequence: CSARQGTKLFF. DNA of the CDR3: TGCAGTGCTAGACAGGGGACGAAACTGTTTTTT.

The gene calls are TRBV7-6 and TRBJ2-5, with no clear D. The CDR3 covers 13 residues. V lost 1 base to trimming and J lost 5 bases, with 8 bases between them. Germline V lookup: CDR1 SGHVS, CDR2 FNYEAQ. The CDR3: CASSLGMGETQYF. The CDR3 region has the DNA TGTGCCAGCAGCTTAGGGATGGGGGAGACCCAGTACTTC. Full variable domain (outside the CDR3, taken from reference TRBV7-6 and TRBJ2-5): GAGVSQSPRYKVTKRGQDVALRCDPISGHVSLYWYRQALGQGPEFLTYFNYEAQQDKSGLPNDRFSAERPEGSISTLTIQRTEQRDSAMYRCASSLGMGETQYFGPGTRLLVL.

The chain has TRBV19 and TRBJ2-1, with 8 bases lining up with TRBD2. The CDR3 has 14 residues. Unmatched junction bases numbered 7, after V lost 3 bases and J lost 9 bases. Germline V gene sequence: CDR1 LNHDA, CDR2 SQIVND (reference sequence). The CDR3 spells CASSITGGGGEQFF. The DNA of the CDR3 is TGTGCCAGTAGTATTACCGGGGGGGGTGGTGAGCAGTTCTTC.

The rearrangement joins TRBV9 to TRBJ2-7, with D possibly matching TRBD1 (6 bases). CDR1 is SGDLS, CDR2 YYNGEE, per germline. There are 14 residues in the CDR3. The V gene lost 0 bases and the J gene lost 2 bases, with 9 bases spanning the gap. The CDR3 region has the DNA TGTGCCAGCAGCGTAGGGGGGCAGCCCTACGAGCAGTACTTC. Translation: CASSVGGQPYEQYF.

In regard to this clone: At one end, the junction sequence differs from germline, possibly due to a read error. The chain carries TRBV6-5 and TRBJ2-1; perhaps TRBD1 as D (5 bases). The CDR3 length is 11 residues. CDR1 MNHEY and CDR2 SVGAGI come from the germline V gene. This CDR3 reads CANAKDKEQFF. CDR3 nucleotide sequence: TGTGCCAACGCTAAGGACAAGGAGCAGTTCTTC.

The chain recombines TRBV9 with TRBJ2-4; TRBD1 agrees at 7 bases. The J segment lost 7 bases and the V segment lost 3 bases, leaving 7 bases of the junction unmatched. The CDR3 runs to 14 residues. Germline CDR1 is SGDLS and CDR2 is YYNGEE. The chain's CDR3 is CASSGDRVTNIQYF. CDR3 coding DNA: TGTGCCAGCAGCGGTGACAGGGTAACTAACATTCAGTACTTC.